This TCR beta chain appears in the sequencing data of a study of cytomegalovirus exposure and HLA in healthy donors. The PCR contained 60 Vbeta and 13 Jbeta primers. TCRdb keeps only in-frame clones here, not all; method: immunoSEQ multiplex PCR. The sample shows about 130,000 clones, about 80% of them seen only once. General observations from the study: The majority of CMV-associated TCR beta chains were reported as apparently HLA-restricted in a later analysis. Both high specificity and high sensitivity reportedly marked the classifier's diagnosis of cytomegalovirus status. More clonal expansion characterized HLA-associated TCR beta chains than equally common others in a later analysis.

About this clone itself: Its antigen is unknown.

The V and J ends lost 6 bases and 3 bases, in that order; junction bases with no gene match: 10. This CDR3 spans 15 amino acids. Germline CDR1 MNHEY, CDR2 SVGAGI. The sample taken for sequencing was PBMCs. The chain joins TRBV6-5 to TRBJ2-5; 7 bases fit TRBD1. The TCR sequence derives from a woman between 35 and 50 years old in good health and CMV-seronegative. CDR3 protein: CASRRQGRGKETQYF. The DNA for the CDR3 is TGTGCCAGCAGGAGACAGGGTAGGGGAAAAGAGACCCAGTACTTC.